A selection of T cell receptor beta chains follows, all from one sample in a study of siplizumab effects on memory and regulatory T cells. The assay was immunoSEQ multiplex PCR, and TCRdb's table has in-frame clones only and misses some. Altogether 75,000 to 100,000 clones are present, 85% to 95% being singletons, with the ten largest covering about 1.2%. The source material was non-Treg CD4+ T cells sorted from blood. The source of these receptors is a human donor in good health. Both conserved end residues are part of each CDR3. The D gene is left open where the match is weak. Expanded clones get a size class; other rows say once, few or many, or leave the size out.

J,size,D,V,DNA,CDR3
TRBJ2-7,NA,NA,TRBV14,TGTGCCAGCAGCCCAGGGCTACACTACGAGCAGTACTTC,CASSPGLHYEQYF
TRBJ2-4,NA,TRBD1,TRBV4-1,TGCGCCAGCAGCGCGCCGGGACAGGGTCGGAGCATTCAGTACTTC,CASSAPGQGRSIQYF
TRBJ1-5,once,NA,TRBV2,TGTGCCAGCAGTGAAAAGGGACGGGATCAGCCCCAGCATTTT,CASSEKGRDQPQHF
TRBJ2-5,once,NA,TRBV29-1,TGCAGCGTTGCCAGGGTAGAAGAGACCCAGTACTTC,CSVARVEETQYF
TRBJ2-3,NA,TRBD2,TRBV18,TGTGCCAGCTCACCACCGGGACTAGCGGCCACAGATACGCAGTATTTT,CASSPPGLAATDTQYF
TRBJ2-7,NA,NA,TRBV6-6,TGTGCCAGCACCCCCGATGGAGGGTCCTACGAGCAGTACTTC,CASTPDGGSYEQYF
TRBJ2-7,NA,NA,TRBV6-5,TGTGCCAGCGGAAGGGACAATTCCTACGAGCAGTACTTC,CASGRDNSYEQYF
TRBJ2-1,NA,NA,TRBV29-1,TGCAGCGTTGTCGGCTTAAAGAATGAGCAGTTCTTC,CSVVGLKNEQFF
TRBJ1-3,NA,NA,TRBV18,TGTGCCAGCTCACCACGGACAGTCCCAACCTCTGGAAACACCATATATTTT,CASSPRTVPTSGNTIYF
TRBJ1-5,NA,NA,TRBV19,TGTGCCAGTAGTATAGGGGACGGTTACAATCAGCCCCAGCATTTT,CASSIGDGYNQPQHF
TRBJ2-1,NA,NA,TRBV30,TGTGCCTGGAGTGTCAGGGGACCGTACAATGAGCAGTTCTTC,CAWSVRGPYNEQFF
TRBJ1-3,NA,NA,TRBV11-2,TGTGCCAGCAGCTTGGACCGGGACACCATATATTTT,CASSLDRDTIYF
TRBJ1-3,NA,NA,TRBV6-5,TGTGCCAGCAGTTACTCGACAGTTAACTCTGGAAACACCATATATTTT,CASSYSTVNSGNTIYF
TRBJ2-2,NA,NA,TRBV19,TGTGCCAGCGGGGGGCCGGGGACGAACACCGGGGAGCTGTTTTTT,CASGGPGTNTGELFF
TRBJ2-5,NA,NA,TRBV5-1,TGCGCCAGCAGAACTACCGGGGCCACAGCGGCTCGAGAGACCCAGTACTTC,CASRTTGATAARETQYF
TRBJ1-1,NA,TRBD1,TRBV5-4,TGTGCCAGCAGCTTACAGACAGGGGGTACCTATGAAGCTTTCTTT,CASSLQTGGTYEAFF
TRBJ1-1,NA,NA,TRBV29-1,TGCGGGGGCCTTAGGAGAGGGGAAGCTTTCTTT,CGGLRRGEAFF
TRBJ1-3,NA,NA,TRBV15,TGTGCCACCAGCAGAGATGGAACCCGGAGGGGCGGAAACACCATATATTTT,CATSRDGTRRGGNTIYF
TRBJ2-1,NA,NA,TRBV27,TGTGCCATTGGACTCGGGGGGCGGGGGCACAATGAGCAGTTCTTC,CAIGLGGRGHNEQFF
TRBJ1-2,NA,NA,TRBV30,TGTGCCTGGAGTCTACGGTTGACCCCGGGAGCGATGGGCTACACCTTC,CAWSLRLTPGAMGYTF
TRBJ2-7,NA,NA,TRBV7-3,TGTGCCAGCAGCTTAAAAGCGGGTAGTTTGCAGTACTTC,CASSLKAGSLQYF
TRBJ2-1,NA,NA,TRBV6-5,TGTGCCAGCAGTAATAGCGCCACCGCGATGCAGTTCTTC,CASSNSATAMQFF
TRBJ2-5,NA,NA,TRBV5-1,TGCGCCAGCAGTCTCAACAAAGAGACCCAGTACTTC,CASSLNKETQYF
TRBJ2-7,NA,NA,TRBV5-1,TGCGCCAGCAGTTCCGGGACTCAGAATTACGAGCAGTACTTC,CASSSGTQNYEQYF
TRBJ2-1,NA,TRBD2,TRBV28,TGTGCCAGCAGTGCCCGACTAGCGGGAGGGACGGAGCAGTTCTTC,CASSARLAGGTEQFF
TRBJ2-3,NA,NA,TRBV5-4,TGTGCCAGCAGTCGGGGTTCGGGAGCCACAGATACGCAGTATTTT,CASSRGSGATDTQYF
TRBJ1-1,NA,TRBD1,TRBV27,TGTGCCAGCAGGTGGACAGGTACCACTGAAGCTTTCTTT,CASRWTGTTEAFF
TRBJ2-7,NA,NA,TRBV15,TGTGCCACCAGCAGAGATAGTGGGTACGAGCAGTACTTC,CATSRDSGYEQYF
TRBJ2-6,NA,NA,TRBV7-9,TGTGCCAGCAGCTTCCGGGCTTGGGGGGCCAACGTCCTGACTTTC,CASSFRAWGANVLTF
TRBJ2-7,NA,TRBD1,TRBV14,TGTGCCAGCAGCGCGACAGGGCACTACGAGCAGTACTTC,CASSATGHYEQYF
TRBJ2-7,NA,TRBD1,TRBV6-1,TGTGCCAGCAGTGACGCCGGGACAGTATACGAGCAGTACTTC,CASSDAGTVYEQYF